This TCR beta chain was sequenced in a study of cytomegalovirus exposure and HLA in healthy donors. This clone was detected a few times. The method was immunoSEQ multiplex PCR; TCRdb's version includes in-frame clones alone and lacks a portion of them. The sample carries roughly 300,000 clones, around 87% recorded once. The CDR3 runs to 12 residues. Trimming removed 7 bases at V and 4 bases at J, with 10 bases between. Germline CDR1 is SNHLY and CDR2 is FYNNEI. The sample consisted of PBMCs. The receptor comes from a woman aged 18-29 years in good health and CMV-seronegative. V gene TRBV2 combines with J gene TRBJ1-2; D is perhaps TRBD1 (5 bases). The CDR3 region has the DNA TGTGCCAGCAACGGGGGGTTCTATGGCTACACCTTC. As protein: CASNGGFYGYTF.